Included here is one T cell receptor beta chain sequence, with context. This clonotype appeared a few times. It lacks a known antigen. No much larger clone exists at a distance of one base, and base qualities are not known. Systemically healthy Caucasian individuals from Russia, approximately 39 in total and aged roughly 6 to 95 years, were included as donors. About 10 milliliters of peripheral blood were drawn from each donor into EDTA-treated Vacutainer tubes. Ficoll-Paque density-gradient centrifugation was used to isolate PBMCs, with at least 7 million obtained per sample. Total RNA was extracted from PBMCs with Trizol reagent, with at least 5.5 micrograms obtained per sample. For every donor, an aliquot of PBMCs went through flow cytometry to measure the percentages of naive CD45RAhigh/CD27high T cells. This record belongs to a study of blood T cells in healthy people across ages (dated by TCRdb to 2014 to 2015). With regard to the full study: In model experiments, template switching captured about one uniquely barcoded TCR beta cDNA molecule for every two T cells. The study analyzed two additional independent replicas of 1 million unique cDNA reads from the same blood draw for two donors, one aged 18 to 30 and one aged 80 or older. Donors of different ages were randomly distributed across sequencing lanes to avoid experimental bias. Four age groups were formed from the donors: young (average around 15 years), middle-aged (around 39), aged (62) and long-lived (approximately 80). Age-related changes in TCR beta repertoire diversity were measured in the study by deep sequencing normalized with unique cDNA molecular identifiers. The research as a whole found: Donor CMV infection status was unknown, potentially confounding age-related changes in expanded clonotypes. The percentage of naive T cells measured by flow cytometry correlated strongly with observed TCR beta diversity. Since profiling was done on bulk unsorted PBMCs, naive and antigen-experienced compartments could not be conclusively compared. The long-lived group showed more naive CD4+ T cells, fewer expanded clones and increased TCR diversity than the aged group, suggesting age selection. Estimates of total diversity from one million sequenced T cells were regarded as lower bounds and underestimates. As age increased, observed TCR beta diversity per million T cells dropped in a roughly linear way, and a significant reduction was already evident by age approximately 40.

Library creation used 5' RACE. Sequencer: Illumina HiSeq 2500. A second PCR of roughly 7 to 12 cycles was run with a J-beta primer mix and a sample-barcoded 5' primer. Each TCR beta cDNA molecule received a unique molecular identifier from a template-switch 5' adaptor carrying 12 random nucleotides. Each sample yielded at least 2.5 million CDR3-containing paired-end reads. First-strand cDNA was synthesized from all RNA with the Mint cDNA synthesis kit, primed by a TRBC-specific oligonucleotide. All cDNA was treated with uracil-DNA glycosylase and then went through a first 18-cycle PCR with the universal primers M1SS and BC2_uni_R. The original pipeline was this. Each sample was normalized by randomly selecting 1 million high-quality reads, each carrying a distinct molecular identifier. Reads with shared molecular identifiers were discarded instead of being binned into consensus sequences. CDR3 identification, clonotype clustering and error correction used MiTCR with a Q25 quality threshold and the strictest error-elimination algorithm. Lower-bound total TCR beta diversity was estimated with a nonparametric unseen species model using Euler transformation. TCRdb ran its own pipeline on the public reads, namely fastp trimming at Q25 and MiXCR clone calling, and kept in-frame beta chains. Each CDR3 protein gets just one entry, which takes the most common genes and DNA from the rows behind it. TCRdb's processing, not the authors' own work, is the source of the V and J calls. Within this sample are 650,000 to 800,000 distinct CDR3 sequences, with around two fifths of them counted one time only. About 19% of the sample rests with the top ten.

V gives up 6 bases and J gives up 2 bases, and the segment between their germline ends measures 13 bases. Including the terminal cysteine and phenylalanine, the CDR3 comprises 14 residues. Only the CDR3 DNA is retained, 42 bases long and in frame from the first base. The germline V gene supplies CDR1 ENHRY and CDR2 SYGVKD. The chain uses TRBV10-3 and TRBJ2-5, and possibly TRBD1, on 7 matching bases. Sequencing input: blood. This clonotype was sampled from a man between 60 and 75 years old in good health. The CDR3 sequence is CAISSAGGQETQYF. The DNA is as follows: TGTGCCATCAGCTCCGCAGGGGGGCAAGAGACCCAGTACTTC.